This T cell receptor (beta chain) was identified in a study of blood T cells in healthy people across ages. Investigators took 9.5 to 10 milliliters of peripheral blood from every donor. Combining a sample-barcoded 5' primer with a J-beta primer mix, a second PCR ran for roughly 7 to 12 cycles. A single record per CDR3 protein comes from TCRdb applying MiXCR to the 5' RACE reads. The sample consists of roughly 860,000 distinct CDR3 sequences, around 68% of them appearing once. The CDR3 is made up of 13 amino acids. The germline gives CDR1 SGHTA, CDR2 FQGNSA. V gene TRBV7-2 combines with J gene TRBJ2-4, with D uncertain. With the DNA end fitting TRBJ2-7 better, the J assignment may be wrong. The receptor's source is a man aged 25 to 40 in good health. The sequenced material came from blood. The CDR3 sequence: CASSFKNTYEQYF. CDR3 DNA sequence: TGTGCCAGCAGCTTCAAGAATACCTACGAGCAGTACTTC.